A single sample is the source of the 8 T cell receptor beta chains below, sequenced in a study of cytomegalovirus exposure and HLA in healthy donors. 13 Jbeta primers and 60 Vbeta primers were used for the PCR. Libraries were prepared by immunoSEQ multiplex PCR; TCRdb keeps only in-frame clonotypes and omits some of them. This table holds more than 95,000 clones, roughly 79% found once. The sample consisted of PBMCs. The receptors originated from a male donor in good health and CMV-seronegative.

The rearrangement uses TRBV2 and TRBJ2-7; D may be TRBD1 (7 bases). The CDR3 is 16 residues long. The V gene lost 5 bases and the J gene lost 3 bases, with 20 bases spanning the gap. Germline V gene sequence: CDR1 SNHLY, CDR2 FYNNEI. CDR3 amino acids: CASSQRTGGSHYEQYF. In nucleotides, the CDR3 is TGTGCCAGCAGTCAGAGGACAGGAGGGTCTCACTACGAGCAGTACTTC.

The chain carries TRBV7-8 and TRBJ2-3; possible D gene TRBD1, 6 bases. The germline V gene encodes CDR1 SGHVS and CDR2 FQNEAQ. Trimming shortened V by 5 bases and J by 3 bases, and 21 bases separated the two germline ends. The CDR3 has 17 amino acids. CDR3 residues: CASSPGWTAEGTDTQYF. The DNA of the CDR3 is TGTGCCAGCAGCCCAGGATGGACAGCTGAAGGAACAGATACGCAGTATTTT.

CDR3: CASSLGADLNTQYF. In nucleotides, the CDR3 is TGTGCCAGCAGCTTGGGGGCCGATCTTAATACGCAGTATTTT. The genes are TRBV11-2 and TRBJ2-3; D is perhaps TRBD1 (6 bases). This CDR3 has 14 residues. The V gene's germline CDR1 is SGHAT and CDR2 FQNNGV. V was shortened by 3 bases and J by 7 bases, with 14 bases between the two germline ends.

The V and J genes are TRBV10-3 and TRBJ2-7; 11 bases align to TRBD2. The CDR3 is made up of 15 amino acids. Unmatched junction bases numbered 2, after V lost 3 bases and J lost 1 base. Germline V gene lookup returns CDR1 ENHRY and CDR2 SYGVKD. CDR3 loop: CAISDIAGGSYEQYF. As DNA, the CDR3 is TGTGCCATCAGTGACATAGCGGGGGGGTCCTACGAGCAGTACTTC.

The rearrangement links TRBV5-4 to TRBJ2-1, with D maybe TRBD2 (5 bases). This CDR3 comprises 15 residues. Germline V gene lookup returns CDR1 SGHNT and CDR2 YYREEE (reference sequence). Trimming removed 4 bases at V and 5 bases at J, with 16 bases between. CDR3 nucleotides: TGTGCCAGCAGCGATCCGCGGCGGGCCAACAATGAGCAGTTCTTC. Translating it yields CASSDPRRANNEQFF.

The DNA of the CDR3 is TGTGCCAGCAGCCAACGGACTAGCGGGACCCCTTACCACGAGCAGTACTTC. The encoded protein is CASSQRTSGTPYHEQYF. V gene TRBV4-2 combines with J gene TRBJ2-7, with 12 positions matching TRBD2. The J segment lost 5 bases and the V segment lost 2 bases, leaving 10 bases of the junction unmatched. Germline CDR1 is LGHNA and CDR2 is YNFKEQ. The length of the CDR3 is 17 residues.

This rearrangement joins TRBV7-2 to TRBJ1-1; possible D gene TRBD1, 6 bases. Germline CDR1 and CDR2: SGHTA and FQGNSA. V was clipped by 0 bases and J by 1 base, with 15 bases between them. The CDR3 is made up of 17 amino acids. CDR3 DNA: TGTGCCAGCAGCTTAGCCGGGATCGGGACAAGGAACACTGAAGCTTTCTTT. It is translated as CASSLAGIGTRNTEAFF.

The V call is TRBV9, the J call TRBJ2-4, with D possibly being TRBD1 (5 bases). This CDR3 has 13 amino acids. Germline CDR1 SGDLS, CDR2 YYNGEE. Trimming left V 3 bases short and J 6 bases short, with 10 bases between. This CDR3 is CASSGPTVNIQYF. CDR3 sequence (DNA): TGTGCCAGCAGCGGCCCGACAGTAAACATTCAGTACTTC.